This T cell receptor beta chain was observed in a study of CD8 T cells in ankylosing spondylitis (dated by TCRdb to 2015 to 2018). About the full investigation: The study profiled T cell receptor beta repertoires in healthy donors and ankylosing spondylitis patients to find disease-linked TCR variants. The full study cohort was made up of 25 ankylosing spondylitis patients and 108 healthy donors. Peripheral blood samples were taken, and synovial fluid was additionally collected from ankylosing spondylitis patients. What the authors observed across the whole study: Some of the motif variants had been reported before in the synovial fluid and blood of reactive arthritis patients, a finding that suggests common disease-initiation mechanisms. A TCR beta motif of about 8 highly homologous amino acid variants appeared characteristic of blood from ankylosing spondylitis patients. In peripheral blood, the disease-linked clones were found at relatively low frequencies and had a CD8+ phenotype. The disease-linked clones were reported as significantly enriched in matched synovial fluid samples from ankylosing spondylitis patients.

According to the germline V gene, CDR1 reads SGHTA and CDR2 reads FQGNSA. Including the terminal cysteine and phenylalanine, the CDR3 comprises 11 residues. Only CDR3 DNA remains: 33 bases, in frame from the first base. The sequencing machine was an Illumina HiSeq 2500. Quantitative 5'-RACE with molecular barcodes was used to prepare TCR beta libraries. As for how the authors treated the data: Disease-linked TCR variants were identified with a new computational method built on a probabilistic model of VDJ rearrangement. TCRdb reworked the public reads: Q25 trimming with fastp, MiXCR clone assembly, productive beta chains retained. CDR3 protein duplicates are merged, each entry listing the most common genes and DNA. None of the V and J calls come from the authors' own analysis; TCRdb made them. The sample table records roughly 440,000 distinct CDR3 sequences; about 15% of these occur just once. 0.95% to 1.1% of the sample goes to the ten largest clones.

Worth noting for this clonotype: No antigen is known for it. No much larger clone exists at a distance of one base, and base qualities are not known.

In this chain, TRBV7-2 is recombined with TRBJ1-1, with no confident D gene call. This TCR was sampled from a male donor with ankylosing spondylitis. The sequenced material came from blood, either unsorted or a sorted T cell fraction (not recorded which). The CDR3 loop reads CGPGMNTEAFF. The nucleotide sequence is TGTGGTCCAGGAATGAACACTGAAGCTTTCTTT.